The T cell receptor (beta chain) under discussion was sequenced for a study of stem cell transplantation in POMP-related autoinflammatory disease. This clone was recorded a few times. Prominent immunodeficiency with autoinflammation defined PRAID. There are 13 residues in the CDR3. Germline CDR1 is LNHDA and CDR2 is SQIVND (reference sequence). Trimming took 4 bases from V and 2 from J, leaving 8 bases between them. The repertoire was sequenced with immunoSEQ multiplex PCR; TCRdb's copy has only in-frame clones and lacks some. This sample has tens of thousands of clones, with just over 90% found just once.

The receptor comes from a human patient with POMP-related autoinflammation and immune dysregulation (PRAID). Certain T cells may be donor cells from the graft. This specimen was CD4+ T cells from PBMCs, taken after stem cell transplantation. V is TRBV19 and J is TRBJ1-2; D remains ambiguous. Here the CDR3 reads CASSSGRNYGYTF. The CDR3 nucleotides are TGTGCCAGTAGTAGCGGACGGAACTATGGCTACACCTTC.